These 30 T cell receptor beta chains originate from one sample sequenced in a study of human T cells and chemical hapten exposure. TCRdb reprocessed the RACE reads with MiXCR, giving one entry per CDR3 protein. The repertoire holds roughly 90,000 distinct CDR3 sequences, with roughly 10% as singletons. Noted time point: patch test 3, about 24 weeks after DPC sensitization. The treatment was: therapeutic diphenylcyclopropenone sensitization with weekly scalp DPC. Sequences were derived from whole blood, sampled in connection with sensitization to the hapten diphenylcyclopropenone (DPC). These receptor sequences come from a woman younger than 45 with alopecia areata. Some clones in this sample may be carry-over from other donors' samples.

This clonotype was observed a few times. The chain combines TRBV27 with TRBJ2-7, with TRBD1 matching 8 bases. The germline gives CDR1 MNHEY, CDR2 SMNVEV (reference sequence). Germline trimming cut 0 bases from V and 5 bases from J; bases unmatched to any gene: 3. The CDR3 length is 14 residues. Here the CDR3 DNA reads TGTGCCAGCAGTTTATCCAGGGGGCGAGACGAGCAGTACTTC. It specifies CASSLSRGRDEQYF.

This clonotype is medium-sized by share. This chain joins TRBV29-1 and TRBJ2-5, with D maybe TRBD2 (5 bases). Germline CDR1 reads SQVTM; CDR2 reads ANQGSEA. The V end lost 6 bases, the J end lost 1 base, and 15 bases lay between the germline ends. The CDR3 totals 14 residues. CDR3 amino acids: CSVLSSTSQETQYF. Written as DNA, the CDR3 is TGCAGCGTCCTGTCATCCACTAGCCAAGAGACCCAGTACTTC.

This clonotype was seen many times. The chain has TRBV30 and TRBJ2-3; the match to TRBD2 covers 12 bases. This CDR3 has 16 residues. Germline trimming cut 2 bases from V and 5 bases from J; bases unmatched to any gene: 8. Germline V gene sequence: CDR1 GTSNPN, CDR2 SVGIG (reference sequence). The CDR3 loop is CAWSPGTSGFIDTQYF. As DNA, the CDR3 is TGTGCCTGGAGTCCTGGGACTAGCGGGTTCATAGATACGCAGTATTTT.

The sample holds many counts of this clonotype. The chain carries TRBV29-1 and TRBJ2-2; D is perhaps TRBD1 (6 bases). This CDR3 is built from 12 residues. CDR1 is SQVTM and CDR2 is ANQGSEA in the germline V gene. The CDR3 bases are TGCAGTGCGACAGGGAACACCGGGGAGCTGTTTTTT. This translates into CSATGNTGELFF.

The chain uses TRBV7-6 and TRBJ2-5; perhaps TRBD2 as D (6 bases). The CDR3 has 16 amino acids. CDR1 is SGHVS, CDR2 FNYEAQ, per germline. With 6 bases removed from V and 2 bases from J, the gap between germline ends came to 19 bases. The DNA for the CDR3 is TGTGCCAGCAGACCCTCCTTTGGAAGCGGGCAAGAGACCCAGTACTTC. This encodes CASRPSFGSGQETQYF.

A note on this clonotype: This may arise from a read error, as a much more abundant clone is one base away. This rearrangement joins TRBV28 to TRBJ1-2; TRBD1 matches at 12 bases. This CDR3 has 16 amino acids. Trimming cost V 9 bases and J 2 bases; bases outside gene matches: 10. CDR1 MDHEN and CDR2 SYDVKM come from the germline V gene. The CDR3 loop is CARRLRDRGRNYGYTF. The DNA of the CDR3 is TGTGCCAGAAGGCTCCGGGACAGGGGGCGCAACTATGGCTACACCTTC.

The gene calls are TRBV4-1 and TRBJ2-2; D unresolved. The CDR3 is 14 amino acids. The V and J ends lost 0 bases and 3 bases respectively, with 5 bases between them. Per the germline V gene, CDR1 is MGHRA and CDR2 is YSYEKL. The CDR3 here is CASSQDLHTGELFF. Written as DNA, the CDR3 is TGCGCCAGCAGCCAAGATTTACACACCGGGGAGCTGTTTTTT.

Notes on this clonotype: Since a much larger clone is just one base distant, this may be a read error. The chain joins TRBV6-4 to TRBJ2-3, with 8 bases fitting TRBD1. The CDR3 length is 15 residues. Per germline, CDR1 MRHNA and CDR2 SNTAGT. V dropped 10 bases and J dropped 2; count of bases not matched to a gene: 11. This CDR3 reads CANSPDRDATDTQYF. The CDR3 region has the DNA TGTGCCAACAGCCCGGACAGGGACGCCACAGATACGCAGTATTTT.

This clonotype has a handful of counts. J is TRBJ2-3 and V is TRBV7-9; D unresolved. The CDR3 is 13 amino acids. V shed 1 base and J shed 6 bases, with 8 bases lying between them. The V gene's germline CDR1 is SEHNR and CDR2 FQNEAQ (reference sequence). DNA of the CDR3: TGTGCCAGCAGCTTAGAAGGCGCGGATACGCAGTATTTT. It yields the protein CASSLEGADTQYF.

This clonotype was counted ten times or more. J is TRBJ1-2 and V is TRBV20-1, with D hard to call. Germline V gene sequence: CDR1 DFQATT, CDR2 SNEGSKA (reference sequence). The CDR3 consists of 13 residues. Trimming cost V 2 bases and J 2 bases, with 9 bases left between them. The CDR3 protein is CSARIVQNYGYTF. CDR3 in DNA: TGCAGTGCTAGAATCGTGCAGAACTATGGCTACACCTTC.

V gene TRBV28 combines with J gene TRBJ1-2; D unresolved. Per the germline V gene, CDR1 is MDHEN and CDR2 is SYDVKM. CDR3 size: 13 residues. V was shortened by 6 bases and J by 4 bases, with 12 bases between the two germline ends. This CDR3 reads CASSLAEPYGYTF. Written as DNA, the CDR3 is TGTGCCAGCAGCCTAGCAGAGCCCTATGGCTACACCTTC.

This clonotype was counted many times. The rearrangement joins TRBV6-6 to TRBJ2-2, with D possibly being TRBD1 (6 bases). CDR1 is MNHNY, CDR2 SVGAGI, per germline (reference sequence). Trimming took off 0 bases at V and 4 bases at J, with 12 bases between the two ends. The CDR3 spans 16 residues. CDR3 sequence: CASSYSFRTVTGELFF. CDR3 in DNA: TGTGCCAGCAGTTACTCGTTCCGGACAGTCACCGGGGAGCTGTTTTTT.

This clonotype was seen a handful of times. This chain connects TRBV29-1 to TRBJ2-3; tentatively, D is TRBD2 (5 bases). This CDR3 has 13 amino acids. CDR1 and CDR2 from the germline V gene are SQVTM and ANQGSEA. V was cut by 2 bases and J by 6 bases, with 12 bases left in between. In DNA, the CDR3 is TGCAGCGTTGAACGCGACCGAGGGGATACGCAGTATTTT. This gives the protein CSVERDRGDTQYF.

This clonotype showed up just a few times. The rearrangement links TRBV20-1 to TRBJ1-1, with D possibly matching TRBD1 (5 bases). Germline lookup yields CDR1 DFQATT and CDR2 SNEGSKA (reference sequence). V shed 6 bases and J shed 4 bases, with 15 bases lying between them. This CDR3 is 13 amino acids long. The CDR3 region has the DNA TGCAGTGCGCTGGGACTGGTAGGCACTGAAGCTTTCTTT. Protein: CSALGLVGTEAFF.

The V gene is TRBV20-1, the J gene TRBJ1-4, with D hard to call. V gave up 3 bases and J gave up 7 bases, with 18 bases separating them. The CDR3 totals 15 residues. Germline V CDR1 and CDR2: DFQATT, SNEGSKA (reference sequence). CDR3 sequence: CSARRRRESTEKLFF. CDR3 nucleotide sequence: TGCAGTGCTAGGCGCAGGAGGGAATCCACTGAAAAACTGTTTTTT.

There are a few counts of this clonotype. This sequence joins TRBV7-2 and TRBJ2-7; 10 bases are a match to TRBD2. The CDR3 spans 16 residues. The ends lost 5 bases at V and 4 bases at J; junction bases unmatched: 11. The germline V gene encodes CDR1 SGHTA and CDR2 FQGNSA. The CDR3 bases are TGTGCCAGCAGCGTCAGCGGGAGGGCTCCAAAGTACGAGCAGTACTTC. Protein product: CASSVSGRAPKYEQYF.

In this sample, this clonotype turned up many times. The CDR3 sequence is CASSPRYTEAFF. Written as DNA, the CDR3 is TGTGCCAGCAGTCCAAGGTACACTGAAGCTTTCTTT. The genes are TRBV7-9 and TRBJ1-1, with D hard to call. This CDR3 region has 12 residues. Per the germline V gene, CDR1 is SEHNR and CDR2 is FQNEAQ (reference sequence). With 6 bases removed from V and 3 bases from J, the gap between germline ends came to 8 bases.

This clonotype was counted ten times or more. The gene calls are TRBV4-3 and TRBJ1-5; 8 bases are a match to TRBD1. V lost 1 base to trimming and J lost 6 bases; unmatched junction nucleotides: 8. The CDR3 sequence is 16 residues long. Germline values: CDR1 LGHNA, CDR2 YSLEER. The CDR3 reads CASSQGYTGGFQPQHF. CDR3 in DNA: TGCGCCAGCAGCCAAGGGTATACAGGGGGTTTTCAGCCCCAGCATTTT.

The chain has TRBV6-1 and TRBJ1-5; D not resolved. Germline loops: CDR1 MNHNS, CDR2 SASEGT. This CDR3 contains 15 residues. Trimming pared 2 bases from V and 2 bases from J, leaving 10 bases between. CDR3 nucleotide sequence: TGTGCCAGCAGTGAACTCTTTGGCGGCAATCAGCCCCAGCATTTT. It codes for CASSELFGGNQPQHF.

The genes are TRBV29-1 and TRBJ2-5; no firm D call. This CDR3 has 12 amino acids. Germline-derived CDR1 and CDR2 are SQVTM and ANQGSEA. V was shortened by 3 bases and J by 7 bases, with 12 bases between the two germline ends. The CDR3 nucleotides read TGCAGCGTTGACAACAGTACGGGGACCCAGTACTTC. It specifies CSVDNSTGTQYF.

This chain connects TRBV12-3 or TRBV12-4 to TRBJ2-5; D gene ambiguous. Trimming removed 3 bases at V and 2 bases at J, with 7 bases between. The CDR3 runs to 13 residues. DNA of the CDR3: TGTGCCAGCAGTTTGTTAGTTCAAGAGACCCAGTACTTC. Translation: CASSLLVQETQYF.

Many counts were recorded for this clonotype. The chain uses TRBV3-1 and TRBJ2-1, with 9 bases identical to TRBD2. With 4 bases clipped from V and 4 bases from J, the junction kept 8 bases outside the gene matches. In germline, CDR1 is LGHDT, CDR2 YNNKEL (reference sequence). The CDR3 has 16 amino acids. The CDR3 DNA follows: TGTGCCAGCAGCCCCGGGACTAGCTTACCATACAATGAGCAGTTCTTC. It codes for CASSPGTSLPYNEQFF.

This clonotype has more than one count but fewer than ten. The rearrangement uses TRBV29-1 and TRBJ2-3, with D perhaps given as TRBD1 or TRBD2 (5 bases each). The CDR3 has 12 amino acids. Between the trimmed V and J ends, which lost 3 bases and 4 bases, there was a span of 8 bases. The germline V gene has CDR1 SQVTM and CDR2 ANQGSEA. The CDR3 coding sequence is TGCAGCGTTGACAGGGACCCAGATACGCAGTATTTT. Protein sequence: CSVDRDPDTQYF.

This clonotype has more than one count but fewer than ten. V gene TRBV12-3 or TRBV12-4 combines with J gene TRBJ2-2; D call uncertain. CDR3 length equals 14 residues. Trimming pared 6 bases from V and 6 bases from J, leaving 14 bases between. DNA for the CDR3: TGTGCCAGCAGCGCCTCCCTGAGGTCCGGGGAGCTGTTTTTT. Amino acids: CASSASLRSGELFF.

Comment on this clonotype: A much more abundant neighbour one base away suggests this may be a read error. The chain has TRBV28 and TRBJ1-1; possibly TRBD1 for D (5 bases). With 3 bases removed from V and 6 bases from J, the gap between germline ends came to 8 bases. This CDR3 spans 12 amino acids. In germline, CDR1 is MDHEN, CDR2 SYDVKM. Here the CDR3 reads CASSLAGPEAFF. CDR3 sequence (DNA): TGTGCCAGCAGTTTGGCAGGGCCTGAAGCTTTCTTT.

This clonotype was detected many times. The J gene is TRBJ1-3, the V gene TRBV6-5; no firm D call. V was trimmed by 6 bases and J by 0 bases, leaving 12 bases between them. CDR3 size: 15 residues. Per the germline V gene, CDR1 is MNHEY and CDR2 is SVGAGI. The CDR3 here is CASSNRRSSGNTIYF. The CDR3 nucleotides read TGTGCCAGCAGCAATCGGAGGAGCTCTGGAAACACCATATATTTT.

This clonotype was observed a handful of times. CDR3: CASQTLAVGEAFF. CDR3 DNA sequence: TGTGCCAGCCAAACCTTGGCGGTGGGTGAAGCTTTCTTT. The rearrangement uses TRBV7-2 and TRBJ1-1; D is unclear. CDR1 is SGHTA and CDR2 is FQGNSA in the germline V gene. Between the trimmed V and J ends, which lost 8 bases and 7 bases, there was a span of 17 bases. The CDR3 has 13 residues.

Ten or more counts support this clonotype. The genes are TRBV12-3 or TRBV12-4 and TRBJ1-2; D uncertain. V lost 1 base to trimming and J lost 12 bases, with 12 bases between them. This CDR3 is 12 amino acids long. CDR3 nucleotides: TGTGCCAGCAGTTTAGGGCCGACGTGGCACACCTTC. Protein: CASSLGPTWHTF.

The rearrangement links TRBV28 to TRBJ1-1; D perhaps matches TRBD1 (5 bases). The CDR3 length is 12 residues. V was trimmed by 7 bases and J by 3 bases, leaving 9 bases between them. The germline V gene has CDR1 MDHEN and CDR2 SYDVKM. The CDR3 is CASIQADTEAFF. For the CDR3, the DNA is TGTGCCAGCATACAGGCGGACACTGAAGCTTTCTTT.

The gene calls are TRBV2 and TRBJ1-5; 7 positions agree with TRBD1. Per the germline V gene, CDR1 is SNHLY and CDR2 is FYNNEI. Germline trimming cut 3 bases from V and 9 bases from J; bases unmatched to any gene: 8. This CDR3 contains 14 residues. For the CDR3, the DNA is TGTGCCAGCAGTGAGGGTCAGGGGGTTTTGCCCCAGCATTTT. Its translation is CASSEGQGVLPQHF.